Listed here are 30 T cell receptor beta chains from one sample, sequenced in a study of T-cell reconstitution after alpha-beta-depleted transplantation in children. Construction of the TCRbeta library involved unique molecular identifiers. TCRdb independently ran MiXCR on the PCR reads; one entry per CDR3 protein. The sample yields approximately 290,000 distinct CDR3 sequences, roughly 10% seen once. This specimen consisted of peripheral blood, obtained 180 days after TCRalphabeta/CD19-depleted stem cell transplant. The receptors derive from a male patient between 2 and 9 years old who had a stem cell transplant for chronic granulomatous disease, so the T cells may come from the graft donor.

This clonotype was recorded at least ten times. The rearrangement joins TRBV27 to TRBJ2-1, with unresolved D. CDR1 MNHEY and CDR2 SMNVEV come from the germline V gene (reference sequence). V lost 6 bases and J lost 0, with 6 bases in between. This CDR3 contains 13 residues. The CDR3 region has the DNA TGTGCCAGCAGAGAGAGCTCCTACAATGAGCAGTTCTTC. Translation gives CASRESSYNEQFF.

This clonotype was recorded many times. The chain employs TRBV12-3 or TRBV12-4 and TRBJ2-7; 10 bases fit TRBD1. CDR3 length: 14 amino acids. J lost 3 bases, V lost 6 bases, and 5 bases had no gene match. The CDR3 bases are TGTGCCAGCAGAGGGACAGGGGTCGACTACGAGCAGTACTTC. This translates into CASRGTGVDYEQYF.

This clonotype was picked up many times. The chain is built from TRBV5-5 and TRBJ2-7, with D perhaps matching TRBD1 (6 bases). Germline CDR1 SGHKS, CDR2 YYEKEE (reference sequence). This CDR3 has 16 amino acids. Between the trimmed V and J ends, which lost 1 base and 4 bases, there was a span of 18 bases. CDR3 bases: TGTGCCAGCAGCTTGACTTCCGGGACACCACGATACGAGCAGTACTTC. Protein sequence: CASSLTSGTPRYEQYF.

The gene calls are TRBV12-3 or TRBV12-4 and TRBJ1-3; possible D gene TRBD1, 5 bases. V was trimmed by 3 bases and J by 3 bases, leaving 9 bases between them. CDR3 size: 14 residues. The CDR3 DNA reads as TGTGCCAGCAGTTTTTCGGGGGTTGGAAACACCATATATTTT. Its protein is CASSFSGVGNTIYF.

This clonotype appeared many times. CDR3 in amino acids: CASSVGGNSPLHF. The CDR3, as DNA: TGTGCCAGCAGTGTAGGAGGAAATTCACCCCTCCACTTT. The J gene is TRBJ1-6, the V gene TRBV27; D uncertain. The CDR3 covers 13 residues. Trimming took off 5 bases at V and 7 bases at J, with 9 bases between the two ends. CDR1 MNHEY and CDR2 SMNVEV come from the germline V gene (reference sequence).

There are many counts of this clonotype. This sequence joins TRBV5-1 and TRBJ2-3, with D hard to call. This CDR3 is built from 13 residues. Germline CDR1 reads SGHRS; CDR2 reads YFSETQ. The V gene lost 5 bases and the J gene lost 2 bases, with 9 bases spanning the gap. Here the CDR3 reads CASSRQNTDTQYF. For the CDR3, the DNA is TGCGCCAGCAGTCGGCAGAACACAGATACGCAGTATTTT. Full variable domain (missing parts from reference TRBV5-1 and TRBJ2-3): KAGVTQTPRYLIKTRGQQVTLSCSPISGHRSVSWYQQTPGQGLQFLFEYFSETQRNKGNFPGRFSGRQFSNSRSEMNVSTLELGDSALYLCASSRQNTDTQYFGPGTRLTVL.

This clonotype occurred many times. The chain uses TRBV12-3 or TRBV12-4 and TRBJ2-2, with unresolved D. Trimming took 5 bases from V and 6 from J, leaving 13 bases between them. The CDR3 runs 14 residues. CDR3 bases: TGTGCCAGCAGTCCCCGATGGGCTTCCGGGGAGCTGTTTTTT. Protein product: CASSPRWASGELFF.

Concerning this clonotype itself: This clone may be a read error of a much larger clone one base away. This chain joins TRBV29-1 and TRBJ2-1; tentative D call: TRBD2 (5 bases). Germline CDR1 SQVTM, CDR2 ANQGSEA. The CDR3 is 12 amino acids. The CDR3 DNA reads as TGCAGCGTAGGGAGCTCCTACAATGCGCAGTTCTTC. This sequence encodes CSVGSSYNAQFF.

There are many counts of this clonotype. The chain couples TRBV9 to TRBJ2-1, with TRBD1 matching 8 bases. From germline, CDR1 is SGDLS and CDR2 YYNGEE. The CDR3 totals 15 residues. J was trimmed by 6 bases and V by 2 bases; bases with no gene match: 7. The CDR3 reads CASSVRDRTGNEQFF. The CDR3 coding sequence is TGTGCCAGCAGCGTCCGGGACAGGACGGGCAATGAGCAGTTCTTC.

This clonotype was picked up a small number of times. The chain links TRBV29-1 to TRBJ2-7, with D unresolved. There are 12 residues in the CDR3. V lost 3 bases, J lost 2 bases, and 8 bases lay in between. CDR1 is SQVTM and CDR2 is ANQGSEA in the germline V gene. The CDR3 region has the DNA TGCAGCGTTGACGACCCGACCTACGAGCAGTACTTC. This translates into CSVDDPTYEQYF.

At least ten counts were recorded for this clonotype. This chain joins TRBV11-3 and TRBJ2-1; tentative D call: TRBD1 (6 bases). With 5 bases removed from V and 11 bases from J, the gap between germline ends came to 16 bases. Germline loops: CDR1 SGHNT, CDR2 YENEEA. This CDR3 region has 13 residues. The CDR3 nucleotides read TGTGCCAGCAGCCAGCGCCGGGACAACAAGCAGTTCTTC. Translated, it gives CASSQRRDNKQFF.

For this clonotype: A read error may be the cause here, since a much bigger clone is one base away. The chain combines TRBV20-1 with TRBJ2-2; possibly TRBD1 for D (5 bases). Per germline, CDR1 DFQATT and CDR2 SNEGSKA (reference sequence). This CDR3 contains 15 residues. CDR3 amino acids: CCARIAGMDTGELFF. The CDR3 region has the DNA TGCTGTGCTAGAATCGCAGGGATGGACACCGGGGAGCTGTTTTTT.

At least ten counts were recorded for this clonotype. The gene calls are TRBV5-1 and TRBJ2-2, with 14 bases that match TRBD2. This CDR3 has 19 residues. CDR1 is SGHRS and CDR2 is YFSETQ in the germline V gene. Trimming took 1 base from V and 0 from J; bases not matched to a gene: 5. CDR3 in amino acids: CASSLRTSGRLTNTGELFF. CDR3 coding DNA: TGCGCCAGCAGCTTGAGGACTAGCGGGAGGCTAACGAACACCGGGGAGCTGTTTTTT. Variable domain in full (rest from reference TRBV5-1 and TRBJ2-2): KAGVTQTPRYLIKTRGQQVTLSCSPISGHRSVSWYQQTPGQGLQFLFEYFSETQRNKGNFPGRFSGRQFSNSRSEMNVSTLELGDSALYLCASSLRTSGRLTNTGELFFGEGSRLTVL.

This clonotype was recorded at least ten times. J is TRBJ2-7 and V is TRBV20-1; weak D call: TRBD1 (5 bases). V shed 0 bases and J shed 2 bases, with 20 bases lying between them. The length of the CDR3 is 17 residues. Germline values: CDR1 DFQATT, CDR2 SNEGSKA (reference sequence). The CDR3 sequence: CSARDQGSQTLPYEQYF. CDR3 sequence (DNA): TGCAGTGCTAGAGATCAGGGCTCTCAGACGTTACCCTACGAGCAGTACTTC.

This clonotype was recorded at least ten times. The V gene is TRBV9, the J gene TRBJ1-5; no reliable D call. V was cut by 0 bases and J by 5 bases, with 9 bases left in between. Germline CDR1 reads SGDLS; CDR2 reads YYNGEE. This CDR3 comprises 14 residues. CDR3 nucleotide sequence: TGTGCCAGCAGCGTAGGGTCAGATGATCAGCCCCAGCATTTT. Protein product: CASSVGSDDQPQHF.

The rearrangement links TRBV29-1 to TRBJ2-7, with D tentatively TRBD1 or TRBD2 (5 bases each). Per the germline V gene, CDR1 is SQVTM and CDR2 is ANQGSEA. V was trimmed by 0 bases and J by 2 bases, leaving 11 bases between them. The CDR3 contains 14 residues. In nucleotides, the CDR3 is TGCAGCGTTGAAGAAGGGACCGCGACCTACGAGCAGTACTTC. Translation: CSVEEGTATYEQYF.

With regard to this clonotype: This may stem from a read error, because a much larger clone lies one nucleotide away. The CDR3 here is CASRFGWGETQYF. CDR3 in DNA: TGTGCCAGCCGCTTTGGATGGGGGGAGACCCAGTACTTC. The chain joins TRBV7-2 to TRBJ2-5; D may correspond to TRBD1 or TRBD2 (5 bases each). The CDR3 contains 13 residues. CDR1 is SGHTA, CDR2 FQGNSA, per germline.

Ten or more counts support this clonotype. The chain carries TRBV29-1 and TRBJ1-5; 9 bases match TRBD1. V shed 4 bases, J shed 1 base, and the junction held 5 bases outside the gene matches. The CDR3 has 15 amino acids. CDR1 and CDR2 from the germline V gene are SQVTM and ANQGSEA. The CDR3 sequence: CSVAYGTGSNQPQHF. CDR3 bases: TGCAGCGTTGCCTACGGGACAGGGAGCAATCAGCCCCAGCATTTT.

This clonotype occurred many times. The chain has TRBV12-3 or TRBV12-4 and TRBJ2-2; 7 positions agree with TRBD2. The V and J ends lost 6 bases and 0 bases, in that order; junction bases with no gene match: 7. The CDR3 totals 16 residues. The CDR3 sequence is CASSQRGEPNTGELFF. Here the CDR3 DNA reads TGTGCCAGCAGCCAACGGGGGGAGCCGAACACCGGGGAGCTGTTTTTT.

The chain employs TRBV5-2 and TRBJ2-3; TRBD1 was called by the table and not checked on the DNA. TRBV5-2 is a documented pseudogene. This CDR3 is 11 amino acids long. The CDR3 is CASNTGDTQYF. CDR3 DNA sequence: TGTGCCAGCAACACCGGGGATACGCAGTATTTT.

About this clonotype itself: This may arise from a read error, as a much more abundant clone is one base away. The CDR3 does not end in the conserved phenylalanine or tryptophan, so this is likely a read error. V gene TRBV29-1 combines with J gene TRBJ2-1; no clear D gene. Germline V CDR1 and CDR2: SQVTM, ANQGSEA. The CDR3 contains 11 residues. V dropped 5 bases and J dropped 6 bases, with 8 bases sitting between them. DNA of the CDR3: TGCAGCGTTTCGAAGGTCAATGAGCAGTTCTTA. This codes for CSVSKVNEQFL.

Comment on this clonotype: Relative to the germline gene, one junction end is altered; a read error may explain this. The J gene is TRBJ1-2, the V gene TRBV6-1; TRBD1 matches at 9 bases. The CDR3 extends over 13 amino acids. Per the germline V gene, CDR1 is MNHNS and CDR2 is SASEGT. The CDR3: CASRPTGGYGDPF. Here the CDR3 DNA reads TGTGCCAGCAGACCAACAGGGGGCTATGGCGACCCCTTC.

This clonotype appeared many times. The chain's CDR3 is CASSKWAPRGDTQYF. The CDR3 bases are TGTGCCAGCAGCAAATGGGCACCTCGAGGAGATACGCAGTATTTT. The chain recombines TRBV21-1 with TRBJ2-3; TRBD2 is the table's D call and was not checked against the DNA. TRBV21-1 constitutes a pseudogene. The CDR3 spans 15 residues.

This clonotype was recorded only once. A read error may be the cause here, since a much bigger clone is one base away. The CDR3 coding sequence is TGCTGTGCTAGAGCGTATAGGGACAGAACCTACAATGAGCAGTTCTTC. As protein: CCARAYRDRTYNEQFF. The chain recombines TRBV20-1 with TRBJ2-1; 7 positions match TRBD1. CDR1 is DFQATT, CDR2 SNEGSKA, per germline (reference sequence). CDR3 length equals 16 residues.

This clonotype was seen at least ten times. V and J are TRBV29-1 and TRBJ2-5; D not certain. Germline V gives CDR1 SQVTM, CDR2 ANQGSEA. The CDR3 runs to 10 residues. With 6 bases removed from V and 5 bases from J, the gap between germline ends came to 7 bases. The CDR3 spells CSVRKETQYF. CDR3 coding DNA: TGCAGCGTCCGAAAGGAGACCCAGTACTTC.

This clonotype was counted at least ten times. The chain uses TRBV28 and TRBJ2-2; D gene unclear. V lost 3 bases to trimming and J lost 5 bases, with 10 bases between them. Germline CDR1 reads MDHEN; CDR2 reads SYDVKM. The CDR3 covers 14 residues. Here the CDR3 DNA reads TGTGCCAGCAGTTTTTATGGGGTGACCGGGGAGCTGTTTTTT. Its protein is CASSFYGVTGELFF.

This clonotype was observed many times. The chain employs TRBV6-5 and TRBJ2-1, with TRBD2 matching 7 bases. This CDR3 spans 14 amino acids. Germline V gene lookup returns CDR1 MNHEY and CDR2 SVGAGI. Trimming cost V 5 bases and J 3 bases; bases outside gene matches: 4. The CDR3 sequence: CASSLGRSYNEQFF. CDR3 bases: TGTGCCAGCAGTCTCGGGAGGAGCTACAATGAGCAGTTCTTC.

This clonotype was seen at least ten times. CDR3 region: CSAGGQGFAAQYF. The DNA of the CDR3 is TGCAGTGCCGGAGGGCAGGGCTTTGCGGCGCAGTATTTT. This chain connects TRBV20-1 to TRBJ2-3, with TRBD2 as a possible D gene (6 bases). Germline V gene lookup returns CDR1 DFQATT and CDR2 SNEGSKA (reference sequence). The V and J ends lost 6 bases and 10 bases respectively, with 20 bases between them. The CDR3 has 13 amino acids.

Concerning this clonotype itself: This may be a read error, as it is one base from a much larger clone. The chain couples TRBV12-3 or TRBV12-4 to TRBJ2-1, with D perhaps matching TRBD2 (6 bases). This CDR3 comprises 14 residues. The chain's CDR3 is CASSSVGALREQSF. The CDR3 nucleotides are TGTGCCAGCAGTTCCGTTGGGGCCCTTCGGGAGCAGTCCTTC.

There are many counts of this clonotype. The V gene is TRBV4-1, the J gene TRBJ2-5, with D perhaps matching TRBD2 (5 bases). This CDR3 is built from 15 residues. With 0 bases removed from V and 2 bases from J, the gap between germline ends came to 10 bases. Germline CDR1 is MGHRA and CDR2 is YSYEKL. CDR3 DNA: TGCGCCAGCAGCCAAGAAGGACTGAATCAAGAGACCCAGTACTTC. This encodes CASSQEGLNQETQYF.